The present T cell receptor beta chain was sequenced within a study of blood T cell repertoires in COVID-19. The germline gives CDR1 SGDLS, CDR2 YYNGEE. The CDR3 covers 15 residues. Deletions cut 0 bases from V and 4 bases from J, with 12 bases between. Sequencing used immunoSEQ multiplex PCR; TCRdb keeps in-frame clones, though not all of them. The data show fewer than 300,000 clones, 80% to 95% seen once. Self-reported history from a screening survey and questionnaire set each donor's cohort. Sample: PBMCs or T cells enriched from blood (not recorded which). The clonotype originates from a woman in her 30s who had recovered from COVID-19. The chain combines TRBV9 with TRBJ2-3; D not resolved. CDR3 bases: TGTGCCAGCAGCGTAGATAGAGGTTGGGCAGATACGCAGTATTTT. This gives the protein CASSVDRGWADTQYF. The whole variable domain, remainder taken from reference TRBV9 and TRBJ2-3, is DSGVTQTPKHLITATGQRVTLRCSPRSGDLSVYWYQQSLDQGLQFLIQYYNGEERAKGNILERFSAQQFPDLHSELNLSSLELGDSALYFCASSVDRGWADTQYFGPGTRLTVL.